Given below is one TCR beta chain in context. What it binds is not known. These data come from a study of T-cell reconstitution after alpha-beta-depleted transplantation in children. A TCRbeta library incorporating unique molecular identifiers was prepared. Via MiXCR, TCRdb re-called the PCR reads, giving one row per CDR3 protein. The sample lists around 370,000 distinct CDR3 sequences; roughly 17% were seen once. General study results and limits: After one year, T-cell counts and TCRbeta diversity mostly came from new T cells.

The sequencing here drew on PBMCs, mostly from graft donor cells, taken 360 days after TCRalphabeta/CD19-depleted stem cell transplant. This receptor was obtained from a male patient between 2 and 10 years old who had a stem cell transplant for acute lymphoblastic leukemia, so the T cells may come from the graft donor.

CDR3 nucleotide sequence: TGTGCCAGCAATAGCGGGGTCAGCTACGAGCAGTACTTC. Protein: CASNSGVSYEQYF. The chain couples TRBV6-2 or TRBV6-3 to TRBJ2-7; 8 positions agree with TRBD2. There are 13 residues in the CDR3. Germline values: CDR1 MNHEY, CDR2 SVGEGT. Losses at the gene ends were 7 bases for V and 3 bases for J; bases not matched to a gene: 5.